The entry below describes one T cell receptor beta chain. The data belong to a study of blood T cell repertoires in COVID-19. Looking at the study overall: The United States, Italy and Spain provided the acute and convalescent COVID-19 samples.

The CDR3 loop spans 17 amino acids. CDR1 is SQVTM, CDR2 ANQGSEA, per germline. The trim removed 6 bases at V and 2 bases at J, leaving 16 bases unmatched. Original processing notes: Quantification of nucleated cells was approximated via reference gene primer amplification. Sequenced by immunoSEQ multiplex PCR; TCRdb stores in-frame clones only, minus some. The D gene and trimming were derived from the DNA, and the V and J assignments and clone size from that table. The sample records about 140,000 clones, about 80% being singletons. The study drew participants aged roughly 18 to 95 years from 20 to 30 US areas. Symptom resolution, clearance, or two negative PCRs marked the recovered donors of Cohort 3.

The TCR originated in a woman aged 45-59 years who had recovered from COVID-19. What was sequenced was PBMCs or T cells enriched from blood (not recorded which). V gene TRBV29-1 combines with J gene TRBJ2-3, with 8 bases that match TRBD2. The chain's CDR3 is CSVENNDRGGATDTQYF. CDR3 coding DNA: TGCAGCGTCGAGAATAATGACCGGGGGGGCGCCACAGATACGCAGTATTTT.